This section outlines one T cell receptor (beta chain) sequence together with its context. Its antigen is not identified. Generated by immunoSEQ multiplex PCR, the TCRdb table keeps only in-frame clones and is missing some. The data hold about 170,000 clones, with approximately 92% observed a single time. These data come from a study of T cell responses to AZD1222 COVID-19 vaccine. Findings and caveats of the study: Two AZD1222 doses significantly raised spike-specific TCR breadth and depth over controls. Donors were chiefly white British, with a greater number of females, and clonal diversity was perhaps underestimated. With dominance at 160-218 and 743-854, vaccine-associated CD4 TCRs spanned spike.

The source was peripheral blood, collected on day 0 of AZD1222 vaccination. The sequence derives from an adult in good health.

The CDR3, as DNA: TGCAGTGCCAGTAGCGGGAGGACCTACAATGAGCAGTTCTTC. Protein product: CSASSGRTYNEQFF. The chain employs TRBV20-1 and TRBJ2-1, with 10 bases fitting TRBD2. The germline gives CDR1 DFQATT, CDR2 SNEGSKA (reference sequence). J lost 2 bases, V lost 6 bases, and 4 bases had no gene match. This CDR3 region has 14 residues.